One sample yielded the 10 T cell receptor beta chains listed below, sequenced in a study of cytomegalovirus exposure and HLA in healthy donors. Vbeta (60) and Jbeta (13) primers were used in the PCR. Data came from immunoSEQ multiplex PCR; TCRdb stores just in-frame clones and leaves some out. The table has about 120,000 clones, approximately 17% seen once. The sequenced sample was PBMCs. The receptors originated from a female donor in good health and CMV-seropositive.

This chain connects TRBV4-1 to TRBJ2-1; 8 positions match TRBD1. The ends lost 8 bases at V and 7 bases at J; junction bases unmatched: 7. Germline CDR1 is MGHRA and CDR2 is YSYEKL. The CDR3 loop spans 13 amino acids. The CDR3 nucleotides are TGCGCCAGCGGACTACAGGGGGGAAATGAGCAGTTCTTC. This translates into CASGLQGGNEQFF.

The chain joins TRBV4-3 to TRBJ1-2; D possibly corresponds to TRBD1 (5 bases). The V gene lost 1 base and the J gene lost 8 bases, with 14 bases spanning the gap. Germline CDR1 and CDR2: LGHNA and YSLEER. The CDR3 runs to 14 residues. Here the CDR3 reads CASSQVRTSGGYTF. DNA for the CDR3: TGCGCCAGCAGCCAAGTACGGACATCCGGCGGCTACACCTTC.

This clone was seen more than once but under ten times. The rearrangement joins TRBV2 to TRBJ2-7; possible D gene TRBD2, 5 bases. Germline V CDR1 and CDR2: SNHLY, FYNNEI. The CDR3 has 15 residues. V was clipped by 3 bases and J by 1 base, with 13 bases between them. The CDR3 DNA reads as TGTGCCAGCAGTGAGAGTTCGGACTCTTCCTACGAGCAGTACTTC. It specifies CASSESSDSSYEQYF.

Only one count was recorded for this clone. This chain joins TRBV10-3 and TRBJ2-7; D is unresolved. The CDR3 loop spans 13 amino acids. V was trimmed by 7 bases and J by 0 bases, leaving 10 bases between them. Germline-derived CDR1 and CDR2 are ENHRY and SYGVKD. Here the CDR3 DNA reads TGTGCCATCAAGGCAGGCACCTCCTACGAGCAGTACTTC. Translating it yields CAIKAGTSYEQYF.

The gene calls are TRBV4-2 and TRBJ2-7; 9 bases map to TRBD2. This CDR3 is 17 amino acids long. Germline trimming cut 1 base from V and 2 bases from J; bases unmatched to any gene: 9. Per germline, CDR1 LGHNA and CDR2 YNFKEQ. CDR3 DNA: TGTGCCAGCAGCCAAGTTCAGAGCGGGGGGACTACCTACGAGCAGTACTTC. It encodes CASSQVQSGGTTYEQYF.

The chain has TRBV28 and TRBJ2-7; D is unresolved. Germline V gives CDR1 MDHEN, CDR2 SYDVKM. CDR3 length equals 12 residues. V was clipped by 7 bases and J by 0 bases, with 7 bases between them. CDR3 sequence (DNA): TGTGCCAGCACTCGAGGCTCCTACGAGCAGTACTTC. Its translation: CASTRGSYEQYF.

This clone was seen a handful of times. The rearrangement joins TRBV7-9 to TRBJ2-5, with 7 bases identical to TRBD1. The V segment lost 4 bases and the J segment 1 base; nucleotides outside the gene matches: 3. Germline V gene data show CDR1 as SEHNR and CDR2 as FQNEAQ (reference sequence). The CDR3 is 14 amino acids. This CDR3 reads CASSSYRGQETQYF. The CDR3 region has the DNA TGTGCCAGCAGCTCTTACAGGGGCCAAGAGACCCAGTACTTC. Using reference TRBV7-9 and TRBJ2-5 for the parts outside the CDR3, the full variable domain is DTGVSQNPRHKITKRGQNVTFRCDPISEHNRLYWYRQTLGQGPEFLTYFQNEAQLEKSRLLSDRFSAERPKGSFSTLEIQRTEQGDSAMYLCASSSYRGQETQYFGPGTRLLVL.

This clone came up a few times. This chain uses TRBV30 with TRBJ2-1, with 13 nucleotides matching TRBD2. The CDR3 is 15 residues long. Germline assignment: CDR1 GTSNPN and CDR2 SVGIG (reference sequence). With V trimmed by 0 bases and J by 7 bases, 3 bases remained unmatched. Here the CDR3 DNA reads TGTGCCTGGAGTGTGGGGACTAGCGGGGATAATGAGCAGTTCTTC. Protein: CAWSVGTSGDNEQFF.

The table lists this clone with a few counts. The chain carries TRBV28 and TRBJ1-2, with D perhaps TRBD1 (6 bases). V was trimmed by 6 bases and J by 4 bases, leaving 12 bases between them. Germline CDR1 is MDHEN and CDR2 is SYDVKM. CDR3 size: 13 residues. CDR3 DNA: TGTGCCAGCAGCGAACAGGGATCCTATGGCTACACCTTC. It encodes CASSEQGSYGYTF.

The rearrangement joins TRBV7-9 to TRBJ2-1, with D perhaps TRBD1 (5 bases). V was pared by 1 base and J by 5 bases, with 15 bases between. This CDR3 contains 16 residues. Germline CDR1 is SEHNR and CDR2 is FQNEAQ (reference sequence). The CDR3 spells CASSLDGRVGHNEQFF. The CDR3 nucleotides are TGTGCCAGCAGCTTAGATGGCAGGGTTGGGCACAATGAGCAGTTCTTC.